This paragraph reports one T cell receptor (beta chain). Its antigen is not identified. From the reads, TCRdb called clonotypes with MiXCR, one entry per CDR3 protein. The sample consists of about 65,000 distinct CDR3 sequences, about 50% of them appearing once. The sample comes from a study of type 1 regulatory T cells. Study-level information: T-allo10 is an in vitro-generated, Tr1-enriched CD4 T cell product specific for alloantigen.

Study results and caveats: Type 1 regulatory T cells had a more restricted TCR repertoire than non-type 1 regulatory T cells.

CDR1 MNHEY and CDR2 SVGAGI come from the germline V gene. The CDR3 is made up of 14 amino acids. V dropped 5 bases and J dropped 6 bases, with 16 bases sitting between them. This chain links TRBV6-5 with TRBJ1-1; D is perhaps TRBD1 (5 bases). This clonotype originated in a human donor in good health. The source material was cultured non-Tr1 T cells, either the whole culture or a sorted T cell fraction (not recorded which). DNA for the CDR3: TGTGCCAGCAGTCAGGGAGGTGGGTTCTCTGAAGCTTTCTTT. Protein: CASSQGGGFSEAFF.